The 29 T cell receptor beta chains in this list originate from one sample, sequenced in a study of metastatic and nonmetastatic thyroid tumors. Not a single patient had been given any form of treatment at any point before undergoing thyroid surgery. MiXCR re-clonotyped the PCR reads for TCRdb. The table lists approximately 40,000 clones, 40% to 55% of them singletons. The sample taken for sequencing was tumor tissue. Source of these receptors: a male donor with papillary thyroid cancer or a benign thyroid nodule (not recorded which). Some clones in this sample may be carry-over from other donors' samples.

The V call is TRBV5-1, the J call TRBJ2-2, with 7 nucleotides matching TRBD2. Germline-derived CDR1 and CDR2 are SGHRS and YFSETQ. Losses at the gene ends were 0 bases for V and 4 bases for J; bases not matched to a gene: 9. CDR3 length: 17 amino acids. In DNA form, the CDR3 reads TGCGCCAGCAGCTTGGTCGGCGGGGGAGGTATCACCGGGGAGCTGTTTTTT. It codes for CASSLVGGGGITGELFF.

The gene calls are TRBV4-3 and TRBJ2-7; 8 bases match TRBD2. J gave up 6 bases and V 1 base, and 8 bases lay outside the gene matches. Germline V gene sequence: CDR1 LGHNA, CDR2 YSLEER. CDR3 length: 15 residues. In DNA form, the CDR3 reads TGCGCCAGCAGCCAAGTCCGGGGCGGGAGGCCCGAGCAGTACTTC. Its translation: CASSQVRGGRPEQYF.

The chain links TRBV5-1 to TRBJ2-3, with D possibly TRBD2 on 5 matching bases. The V and J ends lost 4 bases and 2 bases respectively, with 14 bases between them. Germline CDR1 reads SGHRS; CDR2 reads YFSETQ. There are 15 residues in the CDR3. CDR3 amino acids: CASSAQSGYTDTQYF. The CDR3 DNA sequence: TGCGCCAGCAGCGCCCAATCGGGGTACACAGATACGCAGTATTTT. Full variable domain (missing parts from reference TRBV5-1 and TRBJ2-3): KAGVTQTPRYLIKTRGQQVTLSCSPISGHRSVSWYQQTPGQGLQFLFEYFSETQRNKGNFPGRFSGRQFSNSRSEMNVSTLELGDSALYLCASSAQSGYTDTQYFGPGTRLTVL.

This chain uses TRBV4-2 with TRBJ2-3; TRBD1 agrees at 11 bases. Losses at the gene ends were 1 base for V and 4 bases for J; bases not matched to a gene: 1. The CDR3 is 15 amino acids. Germline V gene data show CDR1 as LGHNA and CDR2 as YNFKEQ. The CDR3 DNA is TGTGCCAGCAGCCAAGGGACAGGGGGCGCAGATACGCAGTATTTT. Amino acid sequence: CASSQGTGGADTQYF.

J is TRBJ2-7 and V is TRBV20-1, with TRBD2 matching 10 bases. The CDR3 spans 15 residues. Losses at the gene ends were 0 bases for V and 3 bases for J; bases not matched to a gene: 5. The V gene's germline CDR1 is DFQATT and CDR2 SNEGSKA (reference sequence). CDR3: CSARDILAGDYEQYF. CDR3 in DNA: TGCAGTGCTAGAGATATCCTAGCGGGGGACTACGAGCAGTACTTC.

This clone was seen more than once but under ten times. The chain recombines TRBV11-2 with TRBJ1-1, with a weak D call TRBD1 (6 bases). Per the germline V gene, CDR1 is SGHAT and CDR2 is FQNNGV. CDR3 length: 16 residues. V was pared by 4 bases and J by 0 bases, with 15 bases between. The CDR3 DNA follows: TGTGCCAGCAGCTATAGGGGGACTATCCTGAACACTGAAGCTTTCTTT. Translating it yields CASSYRGTILNTEAFF.

V usage is TRBV28 and J usage is TRBJ1-1; maybe TRBD1 (5 bases). V was cut by 2 bases and J by 4 bases, with 11 bases left in between. The CDR3 loop spans 14 amino acids. The germline V gene encodes CDR1 MDHEN and CDR2 SYDVKM. CDR3 region: CASSLHQGGTEAFF. The CDR3 coding sequence is TGTGCCAGCAGTTTACATCAGGGAGGCACTGAAGCTTTCTTT.

On this clone: At one end the junction does not follow the germline gene, possibly because of a read error. The chain employs TRBV29-1 and TRBJ2-1; D possibly uses TRBD1 or TRBD2 (5 bases each). Germline CDR1 SQVTM, CDR2 ANQGSEA. The CDR3 has 16 amino acids. The CDR3 spells CSVEEADRSSYNEQFF. The CDR3 DNA reads TGTAGCGTTGAAGAGGCAGACAGAAGCTCCTACAATGAGCAGTTCTTC.

The chain uses TRBV12-3 or TRBV12-4 and TRBJ1-1, with TRBD1 as a possible D gene (5 bases). V lost 8 bases, J lost 1 base, and 17 bases lay in between. The CDR3 contains 15 residues. The CDR3 DNA reads as TGTGCCAGCGGATTGACTGACAGTCCGAACACTGAAGCTTTCTTT. It is translated as CASGLTDSPNTEAFF.

V and J are TRBV4-2 and TRBJ1-2; 10 nucleotides line up with TRBD1. Germline CDR1 and CDR2: LGHNA and YNFKEQ. The CDR3 is 16 amino acids. The V and J ends lost 4 bases and 4 bases, in that order; junction bases with no gene match: 9. The chain's CDR3 is CASSLSAGTGAYGYTF. In DNA form, the CDR3 reads TGTGCCAGCAGCCTGTCGGCCGGGACAGGGGCCTATGGCTACACCTTC.

A single count supports this clone. The V and J genes are TRBV18 and TRBJ1-1, with D possibly matching TRBD1 (5 bases). The CDR3 consists of 15 residues. Looked up from germline, CDR1 is KGHSH and CDR2 is LQKENI. The V and J ends lost 2 bases and 3 bases respectively, with 13 bases between them. CDR3 nucleotide sequence: TGTGCCAGCTCACCAATGCGGGGGAGAGACACTGAAGCTTTCTTT. It is translated as CASSPMRGRDTEAFF.

This rearrangement joins TRBV11-2 to TRBJ1-1; D not resolved. V was cut by 0 bases and J by 0 bases, with 11 bases left in between. This CDR3 comprises 16 residues. Germline CDR1 reads SGHAT; CDR2 reads FQNNGV. The CDR3 reads CASSLEAASLNTEAFF. The CDR3 DNA is TGTGCCAGCAGCTTAGAGGCAGCCTCATTGAACACTGAAGCTTTCTTT.

The rearrangement links TRBV19 to TRBJ2-7; 10 bases are shared with TRBD2. The CDR3 covers 13 residues. The V gene's germline CDR1 is LNHDA and CDR2 SQIVND (reference sequence). J lost 6 bases, V lost 3 bases, and 2 bases had no gene match. The CDR3 spells CASSMGTSVEQYF. In DNA form, the CDR3 reads TGTGCCAGTAGTATGGGGACTAGCGTCGAGCAGTACTTC.

The chain carries TRBV6-5 and TRBJ1-2; D unresolved. The V gene's germline CDR1 is MNHEY and CDR2 SVGAGI. V lost 0 bases and J lost 8, with 13 bases in between. The CDR3 covers 14 residues. CDR3 sequence: CASSYSSQAGGYTF. DNA for the CDR3: TGTGCCAGCAGTTACTCGTCCCAGGCTGGCGGCTACACCTTC.

The rearrangement links TRBV9 to TRBJ2-7, with TRBD2 matching 10 bases. In germline, CDR1 is SGDLS, CDR2 YYNGEE. The CDR3 length is 17 residues. V was pared by 4 bases and J by 4 bases, with 14 bases of the junction left unmatched. The CDR3 loop is CASSPRGSSGSLYEQYF. The CDR3 DNA sequence: TGTGCCAGCAGCCCCAGAGGGTCTAGCGGGAGTCTTTACGAGCAGTACTTC.

This clone has only a few counts. The CDR3 is CASRLPNFEQYF. The CDR3 DNA reads as TGTGCCAGCAGACTCCCGAATTTCGAGCAGTACTTC. The chain recombines TRBV2 with TRBJ2-7; D gene ambiguous. The CDR3 is made up of 12 amino acids. Germline V gene lookup returns CDR1 SNHLY and CDR2 FYNNEI. Trimming left V 6 bases short and J 6 bases short, with 12 bases between.

The V gene is TRBV18, the J gene TRBJ1-2; D is possibly TRBD1 (6 bases). CDR1 KGHSH and CDR2 LQKENI come from the germline V gene. V was clipped by 4 bases and J by 0 bases, with 12 bases between them. CDR3 size: 15 residues. The CDR3 is CASSRQENTNYGYTF. CDR3 DNA: TGTGCCAGCTCACGACAGGAAAACACTAACTATGGCTACACCTTC.

This CDR3 reads CASSGSLGTEGGYTF. As DNA, the CDR3 is TGTGCCAGCAGTGGAAGCCTCGGCACGGAGGGTGGCTACACCTTC. The chain employs TRBV2 and TRBJ1-2; no definite D call. The CDR3 length is 15 residues. CDR1 is SNHLY and CDR2 is FYNNEI in the germline V gene. V lost 4 bases and J lost 7, with 19 bases in between. Together with reference TRBV2 and TRBJ1-2, the CDR3 gives the full variable domain: EPEVTQTPSHQVTQMGQEVILRCVPISNHLYFYWYRQILGQKVEFLVSFYNNEISEKSEIFDDQFSVERPDGSNFTLKIRSTKLEDSAMYFCASSGSLGTEGGYTFGSGTRLTVV.

V gene TRBV6-1 combines with J gene TRBJ2-7, with 9 nucleotides matching TRBD1. Germline lookup yields CDR1 MNHNS and CDR2 SASEGT. This CDR3 spans 14 amino acids. The ends lost 2 bases at V and 8 bases at J; junction bases unmatched: 7. CDR3 in DNA: TGTGCCAGCAGTGAACTGACAGGGGGTAGTAAGCAGTACTTC. Translating gives CASSELTGGSKQYF.

The chain has TRBV5-1 and TRBJ2-1; TRBD2 is a possible D gene (6 bases). Germline V gene lookup returns CDR1 SGHRS and CDR2 YFSETQ. This CDR3 is built from 15 residues. V shed 2 bases and J shed 5 bases, with 14 bases lying between them. The CDR3 sequence: CASSFYGSLNNEQFF. Written as DNA, the CDR3 is TGCGCCAGCAGCTTCTACGGGAGCCTAAACAATGAGCAGTTCTTC.

The chain has TRBV18 and TRBJ1-6; 7 nucleotides match TRBD1. V lost 6 bases, J lost 7 bases, and 3 bases stayed unmatched. The CDR3 contains 13 residues. The V gene's germline CDR1 is KGHSH and CDR2 LQKENI. CDR3 DNA sequence: TGTGCCAGCTCGAGGGGACAGAATTCACCCCTCCACTTT. This translates into CASSRGQNSPLHF.

A few counts support this clone. The chain is built from TRBV6-2 or TRBV6-3 and TRBJ2-1; 9 bases line up with TRBD2. This CDR3 comprises 16 residues. The V gene's germline CDR1 is MNHEY and CDR2 SVGEGT. V shed 5 bases and J 13 bases; nucleotides not matched to a gene: 18. The CDR3 DNA reads TGTGCCAGCAGTCCTTCACCGGGACTAGCCCTATCCGGACAGTTCTTC. It translates to CASSPSPGLALSGQFF.

In this sample, this clone turned up a few times. The genes are TRBV6-4 and TRBJ1-5; no firm D call. Germline loops: CDR1 MRHNA, CDR2 SNTAGT. This CDR3 region has 16 residues. Trimming left V 6 bases short and J 6 bases short, with 21 bases between. CDR3 region: CASRITYSGVVQPQHF. CDR3 nucleotides: TGTGCCAGCAGGATAACCTACAGTGGGGTCGTTCAGCCCCAGCATTTT.

The rearrangement uses TRBV4-1 and TRBJ2-1; D not certain. There are 16 residues in the CDR3. CDR1 is MGHRA, CDR2 YSYEKL, per germline. V was cut by 1 base and J by 0 bases, with 10 bases left in between. The CDR3 coding sequence is TGCGCCAGCAGCCAAGTCCAGCAGAGCTCCTACAATGAGCAGTTCTTC. It encodes CASSQVQQSSYNEQFF.

In this sample, this clone turned up a few times. The genes are TRBV6-1 and TRBJ1-6; D ambiguous. Germline V gene lookup returns CDR1 MNHNS and CDR2 SASEGT. CDR3 size: 16 residues. Deletions cut 5 bases from V and 6 bases from J, with 17 bases between. This CDR3 reads CASSPHPADGNSPLHF. CDR3 DNA sequence: TGTGCCAGCAGTCCACACCCGGCCGATGGTAATTCACCCCTCCACTTT.

This clone was counted only a few times. The chain joins TRBV19 to TRBJ2-1; D might be TRBD2 (6 bases). Germline V gene sequence: CDR1 LNHDA, CDR2 SQIVND (reference sequence). V lost 8 bases and J lost 1, with 9 bases in between. The length of the CDR3 is 13 residues. The CDR3 sequence: CASHRESYNEQFF. The CDR3 nucleotides read TGTGCCAGTCATCGGGAGTCCTACAATGAGCAGTTCTTC.

The chain carries TRBV20-1 and TRBJ2-3; TRBD1 matches 9 bases. This CDR3 contains 13 residues. Germline assignment: CDR1 DFQATT and CDR2 SNEGSKA (reference sequence). V trimming: 8 bases; J trimming: 6 bases; junction bases outside the gene matches: 9. The DNA of the CDR3 is TGCAGTCACGGGACAGGGTTTGCCGATACGCAGTATTTT. The encoded protein is CSHGTGFADTQYF.

The chain links TRBV11-2 to TRBJ2-3, with no clear D. V was trimmed by 2 bases and J by 0 bases, leaving 12 bases between them. Germline lookup yields CDR1 SGHAT and CDR2 FQNNGV. The CDR3 contains 16 residues. Here the CDR3 DNA reads TGTGCCAGCAGCTTAAGAGAAACCATTAGCACAGATACGCAGTATTTT. As protein: CASSLRETISTDTQYF.

The V gene is TRBV30, the J gene TRBJ1-2, with D hard to call. CDR3 length equals 12 residues. Germline CDR1 is GTSNPN and CDR2 is SVGIG (reference sequence). V dropped 2 bases and J dropped 5 bases, with 9 bases sitting between them. The CDR3 DNA reads TGTGCCTGGAGTCGACTGAGGTATGGCTACACCTTC. Translated: CAWSRLRYGYTF.